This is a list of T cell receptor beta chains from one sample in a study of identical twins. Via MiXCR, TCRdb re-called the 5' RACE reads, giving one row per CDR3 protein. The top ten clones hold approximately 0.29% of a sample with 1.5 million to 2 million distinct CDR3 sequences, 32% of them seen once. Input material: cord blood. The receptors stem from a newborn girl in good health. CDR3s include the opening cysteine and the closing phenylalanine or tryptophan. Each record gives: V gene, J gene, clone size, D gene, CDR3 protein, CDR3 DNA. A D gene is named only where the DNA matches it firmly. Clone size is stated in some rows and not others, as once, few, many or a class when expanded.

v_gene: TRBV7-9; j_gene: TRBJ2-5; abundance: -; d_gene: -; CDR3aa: CASSLGGGLRYNEQYF; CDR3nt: TGTGCCAGCAGCTTAGGAGGCGGACTACGGTATAATGAGCAGTACTTC
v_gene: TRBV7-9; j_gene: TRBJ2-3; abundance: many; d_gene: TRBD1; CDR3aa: CASSPGQGALTDTQYF; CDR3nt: TGTGCCAGCAGCCCCGGACAGGGGGCGCTTACAGATACGCAGTATTTT
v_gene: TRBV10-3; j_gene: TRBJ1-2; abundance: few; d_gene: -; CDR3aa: CAIRSRGPDYGYTF; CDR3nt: TGTGCCATCCGGTCCCGGGGGCCAGACTATGGCTACACCTTC
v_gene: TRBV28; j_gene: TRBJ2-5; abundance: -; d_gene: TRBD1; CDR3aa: CASSFTGASETQYF; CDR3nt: TGTGCCAGCAGTTTTACAGGGGCTAGCGAGACCCAGTACTTC
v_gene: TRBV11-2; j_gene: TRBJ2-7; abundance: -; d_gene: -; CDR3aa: CASSLDSLGYEQYF; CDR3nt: TGTGCCAGCAGCTTAGACAGCCTTGGCTACGAGCAGTACTTC
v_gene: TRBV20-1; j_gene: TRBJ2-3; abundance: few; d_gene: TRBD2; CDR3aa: CSARDSGRSDTQYF; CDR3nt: TGCAGTGCTAGAGATAGCGGGCGCTCAGATACGCAGTATTTT
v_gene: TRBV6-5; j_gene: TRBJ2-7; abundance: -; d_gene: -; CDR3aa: CASSYSAGTYNEQYF; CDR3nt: TGTGCCAGCAGTTACTCGGCGGGAACCTACAATGAGCAGTACTTC
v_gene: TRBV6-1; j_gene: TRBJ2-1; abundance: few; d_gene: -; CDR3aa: CASRWGVYNEQFF; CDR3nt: TGTGCCAGCAGGTGGGGGGTTTACAATGAGCAGTTCTTC
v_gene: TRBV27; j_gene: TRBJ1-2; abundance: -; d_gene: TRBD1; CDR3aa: CASSFRTGLVGYYGYTF; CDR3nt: TGTGCCAGCAGTTTTCGGACAGGGCTCGTCGGATACTATGGCTACACCTTC
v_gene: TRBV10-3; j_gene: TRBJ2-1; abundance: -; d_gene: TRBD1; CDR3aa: CAISPLTGGNEQFF; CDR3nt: TGTGCCATCAGTCCTCTGACAGGGGGAAATGAGCAGTTCTTC
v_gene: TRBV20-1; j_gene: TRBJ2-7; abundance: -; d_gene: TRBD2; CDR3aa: CSAEDLAGGDYEQYF; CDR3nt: TGCAGTGCCGAAGACCTAGCGGGAGGGGACTACGAGCAGTACTTC
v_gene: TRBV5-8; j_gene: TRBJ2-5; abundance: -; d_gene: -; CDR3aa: CASSLSPGHETQYF; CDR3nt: TGTGCCAGCAGCTTGTCCCCGGGGCACGAGACCCAGTACTTC
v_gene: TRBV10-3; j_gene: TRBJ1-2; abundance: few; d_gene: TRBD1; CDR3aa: CAISPGQGDPYGYTF; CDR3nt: TGTGCCATCAGCCCGGGACAGGGGGACCCATATGGCTACACCTTC
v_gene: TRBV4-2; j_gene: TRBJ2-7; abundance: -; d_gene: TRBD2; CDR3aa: CASSPSGREPYEQYF; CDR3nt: TGTGCCAGCAGCCCTAGCGGGAGGGAACCCTACGAGCAGTACTTC
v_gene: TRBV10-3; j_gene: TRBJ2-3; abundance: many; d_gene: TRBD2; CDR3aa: CAISESFKLAANTDTQYF; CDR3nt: TGTGCCATCAGTGAGTCCTTTAAGCTAGCGGCCAACACAGATACGCAGTATTTT
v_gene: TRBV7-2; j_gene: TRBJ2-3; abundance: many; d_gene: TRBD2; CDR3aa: CASSAGLGNRHTQYF; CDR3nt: TGTGCCAGCAGCGCCGGACTAGGAAATCGACATACGCAGTATTTT
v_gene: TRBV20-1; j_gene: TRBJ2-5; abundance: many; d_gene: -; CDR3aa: CSAHHWETQYF; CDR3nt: TGCAGTGCTCACCATTGGGAGACCCAGTACTTC
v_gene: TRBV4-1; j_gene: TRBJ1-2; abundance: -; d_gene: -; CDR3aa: CASSRMDVSNYGYTF; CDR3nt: TGCGCCAGCAGCCGCATGGACGTATCTAACTATGGCTACACCTTC